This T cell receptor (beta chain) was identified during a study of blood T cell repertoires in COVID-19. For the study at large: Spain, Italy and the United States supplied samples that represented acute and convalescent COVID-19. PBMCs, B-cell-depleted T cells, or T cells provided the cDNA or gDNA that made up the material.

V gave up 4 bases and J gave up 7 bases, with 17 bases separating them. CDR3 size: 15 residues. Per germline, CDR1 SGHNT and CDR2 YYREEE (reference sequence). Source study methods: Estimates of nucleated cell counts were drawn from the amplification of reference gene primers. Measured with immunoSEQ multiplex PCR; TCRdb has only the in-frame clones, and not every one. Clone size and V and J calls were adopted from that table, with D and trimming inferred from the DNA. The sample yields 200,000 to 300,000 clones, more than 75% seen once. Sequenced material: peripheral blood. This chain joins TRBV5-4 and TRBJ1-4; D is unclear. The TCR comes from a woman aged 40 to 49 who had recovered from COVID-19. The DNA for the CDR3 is TGTGCCAGCAGCACAAAGGGCGGGTTACGTGAAAAACTGTTTTTT. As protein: CASSTKGGLREKLFF.